This record covers a single T cell receptor beta chain. Its antigen is unidentified. V lost 5 bases and J 4 bases, leaving 13 bases between the germline ends. The CDR3 extends over 13 amino acids. Germline loops: CDR1 SGHTS, CDR2 YDEGEE. The method was immunoSEQ multiplex PCR; TCRdb's version includes in-frame clones alone and lacks a portion of them. The profile covers 100,000 to 140,000 clones, with around 90% appearing a single time and about 4.5% taken by the ten largest. The sample belongs to a study of T cell responses to AZD1222 COVID-19 vaccine. Study-level points and caveats: Spike-specific TCR depth and breadth grew after two AZD1222 doses. At baseline, seropositivity was found in only a handful of AZD1222 recipients.

The chain links TRBV5-8 to TRBJ2-7, with D perhaps given as TRBD1 or TRBD2 (5 bases each). The source was peripheral blood, collected on day 0 of AZD1222 vaccination. The origin of this receptor is an adult in good health. CDR3 DNA sequence: TGTGCCAGCAGTTACGGGACGACTTACGAGCAGTACTTC. It specifies CASSYGTTYEQYF.